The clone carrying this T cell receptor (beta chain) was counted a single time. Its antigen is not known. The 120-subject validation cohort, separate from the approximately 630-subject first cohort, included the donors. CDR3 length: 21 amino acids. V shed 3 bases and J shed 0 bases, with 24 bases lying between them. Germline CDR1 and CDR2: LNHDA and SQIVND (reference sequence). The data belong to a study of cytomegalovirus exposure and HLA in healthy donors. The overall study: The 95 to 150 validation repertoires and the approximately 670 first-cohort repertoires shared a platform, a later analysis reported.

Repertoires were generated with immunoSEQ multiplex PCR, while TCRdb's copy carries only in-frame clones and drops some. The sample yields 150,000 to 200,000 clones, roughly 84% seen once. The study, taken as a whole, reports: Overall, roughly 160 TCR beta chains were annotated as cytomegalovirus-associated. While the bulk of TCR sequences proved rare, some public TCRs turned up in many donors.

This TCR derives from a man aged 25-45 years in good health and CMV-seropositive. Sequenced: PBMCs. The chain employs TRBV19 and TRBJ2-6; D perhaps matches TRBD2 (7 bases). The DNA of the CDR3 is TGTGCCAGTAGTATGGGAATTTGGCGGGGGCACATCAGCTCTGGGGCCAACGTCCTGACTTTC. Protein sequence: CASSMGIWRGHISSGANVLTF.